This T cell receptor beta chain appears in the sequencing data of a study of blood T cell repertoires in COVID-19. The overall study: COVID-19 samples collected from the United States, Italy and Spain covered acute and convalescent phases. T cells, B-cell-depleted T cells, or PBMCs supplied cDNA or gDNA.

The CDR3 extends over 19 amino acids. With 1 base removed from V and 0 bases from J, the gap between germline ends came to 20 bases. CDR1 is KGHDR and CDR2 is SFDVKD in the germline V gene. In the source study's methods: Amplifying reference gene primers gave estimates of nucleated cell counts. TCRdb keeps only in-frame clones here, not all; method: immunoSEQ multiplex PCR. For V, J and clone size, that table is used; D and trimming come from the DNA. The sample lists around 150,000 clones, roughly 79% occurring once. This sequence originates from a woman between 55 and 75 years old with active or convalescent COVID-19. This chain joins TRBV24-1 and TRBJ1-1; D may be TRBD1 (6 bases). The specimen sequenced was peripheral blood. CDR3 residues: CATSDLGGYCDGMNTEAFF. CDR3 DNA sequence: TGTGCCACCAGTGATTTAGGGGGTTATTGTGACGGAATGAACACTGAAGCTTTCTTT.